This T cell receptor (beta chain) stems from a study of T cell repertoires in cytomegalovirus infection. Via MiXCR, TCRdb re-called the reads, giving one row per CDR3 protein. The table lists 310,000 or so distinct CDR3 sequences, 15% to 20% of them singletons. V was pared by 2 bases and J by 0 bases, with 9 bases of the junction left unmatched. Germline V gives CDR1 KGHSH, CDR2 LQKENI. The CDR3 is 18 residues long. The clonotype was recovered from a human donor in good health (CMV status not recorded). Some clones in this sample may be carry-over from other donors' samples. The rearrangement links TRBV18 to TRBJ1-3, with 8 bases aligning to TRBD1. Sequenced input: PBMCs. This chain's CDR3 is CASSPSTGDYSSGNTIYF. CDR3 in DNA: TGTGCCAGCTCACCATCGACAGGGGACTACTCCTCTGGAAACACCATATATTTT.